This TCR beta chain derives from a study of cytomegalovirus exposure and HLA in healthy donors. General study points: A later analysis appeared to link common viral pathogens to several of the most significant clusters.

The V and J ends lost 6 bases and 4 bases, in that order; junction bases with no gene match: 8. The CDR3 is 14 residues long. From germline, CDR1 is MNHNS and CDR2 SASEGT. A word on this clone: The antigen is not known.

Use of 60 Vbeta and 13 Jbeta primers characterized the PCR. Using immunoSEQ multiplex PCR, the repertoire was profiled, and TCRdb retains in-frame clones only, with some absent. The repertoire holds some 150,000 clones, with more than 75% as singletons. This chain uses TRBV6-1 with TRBJ1-2; 7 bases are shared with TRBD1. Sample: PBMCs. The clonotype originates from a male donor in good health and CMV-seronegative. The CDR3 DNA reads TGTGCCAGCAGGGGAACAGGGGATCGCTATGGCTACACCTTC. As protein: CASRGTGDRYGYTF.